The following is a T cell receptor beta chain sequence with its context. The antigen is not known. The CDR3 spans 18 residues. V lost 10 bases to trimming and J lost 2 bases, with 27 bases between them. In germline, CDR1 is MDHEN, CDR2 SYDVKM. This sample is drawn from a study of shared clonotypes between healthy human individuals. The study, taken as a whole, reports: Between a few donors, naive CD4 clonotypes were shared at a level of about 5%.

Data came from immunoSEQ multiplex PCR; TCRdb stores just in-frame clones and leaves some out. The table has millions of clones, 85% to 95% seen once. Sequenced sample: naive CD4+ T cells from PBMCs. As to subset: CD45RA+ positively selected. This receptor was identified in a man between 18 and 29 years old in good health. Some clones in this sample may be carry-over from other donors' samples. This chain joins TRBV28 and TRBJ2-1; D perhaps matches TRBD1 (5 bases). The CDR3 nucleotides read TGTGCCACTAGTTTGGTGGTAGGGGTACGGCGAGCCTACAATGAGCAGTTCTTC. Its protein product is CATSLVVGVRRAYNEQFF.